The rows below give T cell receptor beta chains drawn from one sample of a study of T-cell reconstitution after alpha-beta-depleted transplantation in children. TCRdb analysed the PCR reads with MiXCR anew, one entry per CDR3 protein. In the table there are some 200,000 distinct CDR3 sequences, around 8.4% of which are singletons. Sequencing was performed on PBMCs, mostly from graft donor cells, taken 360 days after TCRalphabeta/CD19-depleted stem cell transplant. These receptors originate from a male patient aged 2 to 9 who had a stem cell transplant for acute myeloid leukemia, so the T cells may come from the graft donor. Both conserved end residues are part of each CDR3. The D gene is left open where the match is weak. Where a row states a size, it is once, few, many or the class of an expanded clone; other rows omit it.

D | J | V | size | DNA | CDR3
NA | TRBJ2-1 | TRBV6-2/TRBV6-3 | many | TGTGCCAGCAGTTATCGTCAGATGGGTGAGCAGTTCTTC | CASSYRQMGEQFF
NA | TRBJ2-1 | TRBV12-3/TRBV12-4 | NA | TGTGCCAGCAGTCGAGCACCACAATTCCAGGGCCAGTTCTTC | CASSRAPQFQGQFF
NA | TRBJ2-5 | TRBV25-1 | NA | TGTGCCAGCCGGGGTGGGGAGAGAGAGACCCAGTACTTC | CASRGGERETQYF
TRBD1 | TRBJ2-2 | TRBV6-2/TRBV6-3 | few | TGTGCCAGCAGTTACCCCGGACAGGGTGACGCCGGGGAGCTGTTTTTT | CASSYPGQGDAGELFF
NA | TRBJ2-2 | TRBV29-1 | NA | TGCAGCGTTCGGGGTACGGGCGCCGGGGAGCTGTTTTTT | CSVRGTGAGELFF
NA | TRBJ2-2 | TRBV20-1 | many | TGCAGTGCTAGTCGCCCTAGAAACACCGGGGAGCTGTTTTTT | CSASRPRNTGELFF
TRBD2 | TRBJ2-7 | TRBV20-1 | NA | TGCAGTGCTTATTCTAGCGGGGAACCGGTCGAGCAGTACTTC | CSAYSSGEPVEQYF
TRBD1 | TRBJ2-5 | TRBV29-1 | few | TGCAGCGCCCGGGGACAGGGGAAGAAAGAGACCCAGTACTTC | CSARGQGKKETQYF
NA | TRBJ2-5 | TRBV7-2 | NA | TGTGCCAGCAGCCCAAGACAGTGGGGGACCCAGTACTTC | CASSPRQWGTQYF
NA | TRBJ2-3 | TRBV5-1 | few | TGCGCCAGCAGCTTGGGACAGGCGATTAGCACAGATACGCAGTATTTT | CASSLGQAISTDTQYF
TRBD1 | TRBJ1-2 | TRBV3-1 | few | TGTGCCAGCAGCCGCCAAAACAGGGGGCGGAGTGGCTACACCTTC | CASSRQNRGRSGYTF
NA | TRBJ2-3 | TRBV5-1 | many | TGCGCCAGCAGCTTGGGGAGGAACACAGATACGCAGTATTTT | CASSLGRNTDTQYF
NA | TRBJ2-5 | TRBV20-1 | NA | TGCAGTGCTAGGGGGGGCCAGAGAGAGACCCAGTACTTC | CSARGGQRETQYF
TRBD1 | TRBJ1-4 | TRBV12-3/TRBV12-4 | once | TGTGCCAGCAGTTTCAGGGGGCCTGAAGAACTGTTTTTT | CASSFRGPEELFF
NA | TRBJ2-1 | TRBV5-1 | many | TGCGCCAGCAGCTCGAAGCGGACACTTGGTGAGCAGTTCTTC | CASSSKRTLGEQFF
TRBD1 | TRBJ1-5 | TRBV5-6 | NA | TGTGCCAGCAGCCGACAGGGCGGGCATCAGCCCCAGCATTTT | CASSRQGGHQPQHF
NA | TRBJ1-6 | TRBV7-2 | once | TGTGCCAGCAGCTTAGAGTTAGGGGCACCCCTCCACTTT | CASSLELGAPLHF
NA | TRBJ2-5 | TRBV20-1 | many | TGCAGTGCTAGAGATGAATTTTATAAGGGGGGCGGAGGGGAGACCCAGTACTTC | CSARDEFYKGGGGETQYF
NA | TRBJ2-7 | TRBV4-3 | NA | TGCGCCAGCAGCCAAGAGGCTAGCCCCAACGCCTACGAGCAGTACTTC | CASSQEASPNAYEQYF
NA | TRBJ1-5 | TRBV6-5 | NA | TGTGCCAGCAGTTACTCGAAGGGTAATCAGCCCCAGCATTTT | CASSYSKGNQPQHF
NA | TRBJ2-7 | TRBV4-3 | once | TGCGCCAGCAGCAAGGTCCTGGGCAGCTCCTACGAGCAGTACTTC | CASSKVLGSSYEQYF
NA | TRBJ2-3 | TRBV9 | many | TGTGCCAGCAGCGTAGATCTCCGAGATACGCAGTATTTT | CASSVDLRDTQYF
NA | TRBJ2-5 | TRBV20-1 | NA | TGCAGTGGTAATAGGGGTCTTGACCAGTACTTC | CSGNRGLDQYF
NA | TRBJ2-1 | TRBV7-8 | many | TGTGCCAGCACCACTCTGATTTGGCGGAGGCGCTACAATGAGCAGTTCTTC | CASTTLIWRRRYNEQFF
NA | TRBJ1-1 | TRBV5-1 | many | TGCGCCAGCAGCTTGAACTGGGGCACTGAAGCTTTCTTT | CASSLNWGTEAFF
NA | TRBJ2-4 | TRBV20-1 | few | TGCAGTGCAACCGGGGCCGAAAACATTCAGTACTTC | CSATGAENIQYF
TRBD2 | TRBJ2-3 | TRBV10-1 | many | TGCGCCAGCCCCGCGGGGGTGGCAGATACGCAGTATTTT | CASPAGVADTQYF
NA | TRBJ2-2 | TRBV24-1 | few | TGTGCCACCAGTGATTCAGGAAGGGCCGGGGAGCTGTTTTTT | CATSDSGRAGELFF
TRBD1 | TRBJ2-3 | TRBV27 | many | TGTGCCAGCAGTTTATGGGGCAGGGGGAGCACAGATACGCAGTATTTT | CASSLWGRGSTDTQYF